The rows below give T cell receptor beta chains drawn from one sample of a study of shared clonotypes between healthy human individuals. Repertoires were generated with immunoSEQ multiplex PCR, while TCRdb's copy carries only in-frame clones and drops some. Seen here are about 450,000 clones, around 79% observed once, and the top ten hold 9.5% to 15%. Sequencing input: PBMCs. The source of these receptors is a woman aged 40 to 55 in good health. Some clones in this sample may be carry-over from other donors' samples. Both conserved end residues are part of each CDR3. A D gene is named only where the DNA matches it firmly. Some rows mark clone size as missing; the rest say once, few, many or name a class of expanded clone.

TRBV25-1	TRBD2	TRBJ2-1	-	CASSKSGTNNEQFF	TGTGCCAGCAGTAAGTCGGGGACTAACAATGAGCAGTTCTTC
TRBV28	TRBD2	TRBJ2-1	-	CASKSGTSGMISYNEQFF	TGTGCCAGCAAGTCAGGGACTAGCGGGATGATATCCTACAATGAGCAGTTCTTC
TRBV28	-	TRBJ1-5	few	CASSQGLGEPQHF	TGTGCCAGCAGCCAGGGATTAGGTGAGCCCCAGCATTTT
TRBV9	-	TRBJ1-2	few	CASSGAAPGYTF	TGTGCCAGCAGCGGGGCAGCCCCTGGCTACACCTTC
TRBV6-1	TRBD1	TRBJ2-4	-	CASSAAGTGGGNIQYF	TGTGCCAGCAGTGCTGCCGGGACAGGGGGCGGGAACATTCAGTACTTC
TRBV7-3	-	TRBJ2-2	-	CASSLGGPLLGGELFF	TGTGCCAGCAGCTTAGGGGGCCCGTTGTTGGGCGGGGAGCTGTTTTTT
TRBV7-3	TRBD2	TRBJ2-3	-	CASSLRREGQTDTQYF	TGTGCCAGCAGCTTAAGGCGGGAGGGCCAAACAGATACGCAGTATTTT
TRBV5-1	-	TRBJ2-1	-	CASSPPRDHYNEQFF	TGCGCCAGCAGCCCCCCCAGGGACCATTACAATGAGCAGTTCTTC
TRBV2	TRBD2	TRBJ2-7	-	CASTRRGAVSEQYF	TGTGCCAGCACCCGGCGGGGGGCGGTGAGCGAGCAGTACTTC
TRBV7-8	TRBD2	TRBJ2-5	-	CASSLGLAGGGETQYF	TGTGCCAGCAGCTTAGGACTAGCGGGAGGTGGAGAGACCCAGTACTTC
TRBV19	TRBD2	TRBJ2-6	-	CASSASGRAFGANVLTF	TGTGCCAGTAGCGCTAGCGGGAGGGCGTTTGGGGCCAACGTCCTGACTTTC
TRBV12-1	-	TRBJ2-3	-	CASSPRRWGVRDTQYF	TGTGCCAGCAGCCCCCGAAGGTGGGGAGTTCGGGATACGCAGTATTTT
TRBV7-8	-	TRBJ2-7	-	CASSFASRPYEQYF	TGTGCCAGCAGCTTCGCTAGCCGGCCCTACGAGCAGTACTTC
TRBV30	-	TRBJ1-2	-	CAWSPGTSVYGYTF	TGTGCCTGGAGTCCAGGGACCTCCGTCTATGGCTACACCTTC
TRBV10-3	TRBD1	TRBJ1-5	-	CAISESRDRDRQPQHF	TGTGCCATCAGTGAGTCGAGGGACAGGGACAGACAGCCCCAGCATTTT
TRBV6-5	-	TRBJ1-4	once	CASSYRDSNEKLFF	TGTGCCAGCAGTTATCGGGACTCGAATGAAAAACTGTTTTTT
TRBV7-3	-	TRBJ2-3	-	CASSLAGSATDTQYF	TGTGCCAGCAGCTTAGCAGGGTCGGCGACAGATACGCAGTATTTT
TRBV7-3	TRBD2	TRBJ2-5	-	CASSLRAGVRETQYF	TGTGCCAGCAGCTTAAGAGCGGGAGTTCGAGAGACCCAGTACTTC
TRBV5-1	TRBD2	TRBJ2-3	-	CASSLEPSGSGTDTQYF	TGCGCCAGCAGCTTGGAACCGAGCGGGAGTGGGACAGATACGCAGTATTTT
TRBV9	-	TRBJ2-1	once	CASSVNPSSEQFF	TGTGCCAGCAGCGTAAACCCATCCAGTGAGCAGTTCTTC
TRBV7-2	-	TRBJ2-7	-	CASSLVSRVGYEQYF	TGTGCCAGCAGCTTAGTTAGCAGGGTAGGATACGAGCAGTACTTC
TRBV6-1	-	TRBJ2-2	-	CASSGVIGDAGELFF	TGTGCCAGCAGTGGGGTTATAGGGGACGCCGGGGAGCTGTTTTTT
TRBV4-3	TRBD2	TRBJ2-1	-	CASSQELASGNEQFF	TGCGCCAGCAGCCAAGAGTTGGCTAGCGGGAATGAGCAGTTCTTC
TRBV28	-	TRBJ1-5	many	CASSSGQPQHF	TGTGCCAGCAGTTCAGGGCAGCCCCAGCATTTT
TRBV7-2	TRBD2	TRBJ2-7	-	CASSSGLAGGYEQYF	TGTGCCAGCAGCTCCGGACTAGCGGGAGGGTACGAGCAGTACTTC
TRBV28	TRBD2	TRBJ2-2	-	CASRTSGRLAGELFF	TGTGCCAGCAGAACTAGCGGGAGGTTAGCCGGGGAGCTGTTTTTT
TRBV20-1	-	TRBJ2-1	-	CSARKSEQFF	TGCAGTGCTAGAAAGAGTGAGCAGTTCTTC
TRBV5-8	-	TRBJ1-1	many	CASSLRGSGTEAFF	TGTGCCAGCAGCTTGAGGGGCTCCGGCACTGAAGCTTTCTTT
TRBV10-3	-	TRBJ2-7	-	CAISEGSRYEQYF	TGTGCCATCAGTGAAGGCAGTAGGTACGAGCAGTACTTC
TRBV15	-	TRBJ2-1	-	CATSRVGGPNGNEQFF	TGTGCCACCAGCAGAGTAGGAGGGCCCAATGGGAATGAGCAGTTCTTC
TRBV28	-	TRBJ2-7	-	CASSSTGGGPESYEQYF	TGTGCCAGCAGTTCAACAGGGGGGGGACCCGAATCCTACGAGCAGTACTTC
TRBV29-1	TRBD1	TRBJ2-2	-	CSGGDRGPTGELFF	TGCAGCGGAGGGGACAGGGGGCCCACCGGGGAGCTGTTTTTT
TRBV5-4	-	TRBJ2-3	-	CAGSPDVINGDTQYF	TGTGCCGGCAGCCCGGACGTGATCAATGGAGATACGCAGTATTTT
TRBV9	TRBD1	TRBJ1-1	many	CASNTGDLNTEAFF	TGTGCCAGCAACACAGGGGACCTGAACACTGAAGCTTTCTTT
TRBV18	-	TRBJ1-1	-	CASSPDQDWPPHTEAFF	TGTGCCAGCTCACCAGATCAGGACTGGCCCCCCCACACTGAAGCTTTCTTT
TRBV5-5	-	TRBJ1-2	-	CASSLQIESGYTF	TGTGCCAGCAGCTTGCAGATCGAGTCAGGCTACACCTTC
TRBV6-4	-	TRBJ2-2	many	CASSDSGVTGELFF	TGTGCCAGCAGTGACTCCGGCGTGACCGGGGAGCTGTTTTTT
TRBV5-4	-	TRBJ2-1	-	CASSWASVSSYNEQFF	TGTGCCAGCAGCTGGGCTAGCGTAAGCTCCTACAATGAGCAGTTCTTC
TRBV11-3	-	TRBJ1-1	-	CASSFRGGWTEAFF	TGTGCCAGCAGCTTTAGGGGAGGATGGACTGAAGCTTTCTTT
TRBV2	TRBD1	TRBJ1-5	-	CASMIDRVSNQPQHF	TGTGCCAGCATGATTGACAGGGTGAGCAATCAGCCCCAGCATTTT
TRBV9	-	TRBJ1-1	once	CASSVFRTATEGNTEAFF	TGTGCCAGCAGCGTATTCCGGACAGCGACGGAAGGGAACACTGAAGCTTTCTTT
TRBV15	-	TRBJ1-5	few	CATSRGVGAQHF	TGTGCCACCAGCAGAGGGGTCGGGGCCCAGCATTTT
TRBV6-5	TRBD1	TRBJ1-4	-	CASSLRQGVAVFF	TGTGCCAGCAGTTTGAGACAGGGGGTTGCGGTGTTTTTT